Listed below are T cell receptor beta chains from one sample, sequenced in a study of blood T cell repertoires in COVID-19. Some clones are missing from TCRdb's copy, which holds only in-frame ones; the method was immunoSEQ multiplex PCR. The data hold hundreds of thousands of clones, with approximately 80% observed a single time. Sequencing used PBMCs or T cells enriched from blood (not recorded which). The source of these receptors is a woman aged 55 to 70 who had recovered from COVID-19. Each CDR3 is given with its conserved first and last residue. The D gene is left open where the match is weak. Clone sizes are given selectively: once, few, many, or a class where the clone is expanded.

clone size,V gene,D gene,J gene,CDR3 DNA,CDR3 protein
many,TRBV14,TRBD1,TRBJ2-7,TGTGCCAGCAGCCAAGAAGGTAGGGGGCGTTACGAGCAGTACTTC,CASSQEGRGRYEQYF
.,TRBV19,.,TRBJ1-5,TGTGCCAGTACTGGTTCCGGGGGAAGGCATCAGCCCCAGCATTTT,CASTGSGGRHQPQHF
few,TRBV11-2,.,TRBJ1-1,TGTGCCAGCAGCTCGCTGGGGGGAGGACAAACAAATACTGAAGCTTTCTTT,CASSSLGGGQTNTEAFF
.,TRBV11-1,.,TRBJ2-7,TGTGCCAGCAGCTTCAGTACGGGGTCCTCCTACGAGCAGTACTTC,CASSFSTGSSYEQYF
.,TRBV13,.,TRBJ2-3,TGTGCCAGCAGCCCTCCGGGCACAGATACGCAGTATTTT,CASSPPGTDTQYF
.,TRBV9,.,TRBJ2-3,TGTGCCAGCAGCGGGTCGGGTGCAGATACGCAGTATTTT,CASSGSGADTQYF
.,TRBV18,TRBD1,TRBJ1-1,TGTGCCAGCTCACCGAGACAGGGTTGGGACACTGAAGCTTTCTTT,CASSPRQGWDTEAFF
.,TRBV3-1/TRBV3-2,.,TRBJ1-3,TGTGCCAGCAGCCAAGATTGGGGAGACTTCTCTGGAAACACCATATATTTT,CASSQDWGDFSGNTIYF
.,TRBV5-8,.,TRBJ1-1,TGTGCCGGACACTCCTCCTTTAACACTGAAGCTTTCTTT,CAGHSSFNTEAFF
.,TRBV6-5,.,TRBJ1-5,TGTGCCAGCAGTTACCGGGGGGCACAGCCCCAGCATTTT,CASSYRGAQPQHF
.,TRBV19,TRBD1,TRBJ2-2,TGTGCCAGTAGTACCAAGACAGGGTTTGGCACCGGGGAGCTGTTTTTT,CASSTKTGFGTGELFF
.,TRBV6-5,TRBD1,TRBJ1-5,TGTGCCAGCAGGGGACAGAGTATGAGCAATCAGCCCCAGCATTTT,CASRGQSMSNQPQHF
.,TRBV29-1,TRBD2,TRBJ2-3,TGCAGCGTGTCCGGGACTAGCGCCTACACAGATACGCAGTATTTT,CSVSGTSAYTDTQYF
.,TRBV5-4,TRBD2,TRBJ2-1,TGTGCCAGCAGCCTTGGGGGACTAGCGGGGTCCAGCTCCTACAATGAGCAGTTCTTC,CASSLGGLAGSSSYNEQFF
.,TRBV12-3/TRBV12-4,.,TRBJ2-1,TGTGCCAGCAGTTTAATCTATGAGCAGTTCTTC,CASSLIYEQFF
.,TRBV5-6,.,TRBJ1-2,TGTGCCAGCAGCTTGGACCAGGGTCCCTATGGCTACACCTTC,CASSLDQGPYGYTF
.,TRBV7-6,TRBD2,TRBJ2-3,TGTGCCAGCAGCTCAAGGACTAGCGGGGGGGATACGCAGTATTTT,CASSSRTSGGDTQYF
.,TRBV3-1/TRBV3-2,TRBD2,TRBJ2-1,TGTGCCAGCAGCCAAGATGCGTCTAGCGGGGCCTACTACAATGAGCAGTTCTTC,CASSQDASSGAYYNEQFF
.,TRBV5-1,.,TRBJ2-5,TGCGCCAGCAGCTTGGTTAGTTTCGGCGGGGAGACCCAGTACTTC,CASSLVSFGGETQYF
few,TRBV6-4,TRBD1,TRBJ1-4,TGTGCCAGCTTGGGACAGGGGAACAGCCTAAATGAAAAACTGTTTTTT,CASLGQGNSLNEKLFF
.,TRBV6-5,.,TRBJ2-2,TGTGCCAGCAGTTCCCCGGGGGGCCCTAACACCGGGGAGCTGTTTTTT,CASSSPGGPNTGELFF
once,TRBV9,TRBD2,TRBJ2-3,TGTGCCAGCAGCGTAGTGGAGACTAGCGGGGGAAGCACAGATACGCAGTATTTT,CASSVVETSGGSTDTQYF
.,TRBV18,.,TRBJ2-4,TGTGCCAGCTCACCCAGGGATAAAAACATTCAGTACTTC,CASSPRDKNIQYF
once,TRBV5-1,TRBD2,TRBJ2-7,TGCGCCAGCCAACTAGCGGGAGGGCCAGTTTCCTACGAGCAGTACTTC,CASQLAGGPVSYEQYF
.,TRBV2,TRBD1,TRBJ1-6,TGTGCCAGCAGAGGGACAGGAAGATTGGGTTCACCCCTCCACTTT,CASRGTGRLGSPLHF
.,TRBV2,.,TRBJ2-4,TGTGCCAGCGAGGTCGACCGGGGCAAAAACATTCAGTACTTC,CASEVDRGKNIQYF
.,TRBV5-1,.,TRBJ1-2,TGCGCCAGCAGCTTGACCTCCGGGGTCAGAAGCGGCTACACCTTC,CASSLTSGVRSGYTF
few,TRBV7-6,.,TRBJ1-4,TGTGCCAGCAGCCTACAGGGAGGGAGGGGTGAAAAACTGTTTTTT,CASSLQGGRGEKLFF
.,TRBV7-9,.,TRBJ2-7,TGTGCCAGCAGCCCCGGCAGCGTAGCCTACGAGCAGTACTTC,CASSPGSVAYEQYF
.,TRBV23-1,TRBD2,TRBJ2-1,TGCGCCATCAAGATAGGTCTAGCGGGGAGAGAGCAGTTCTTC,CAIKIGLAGREQFF
.,TRBV10-3,.,TRBJ1-5,TGTGCCATCAGTCTAGATAGCAATCAGCCCCAGCATTTT,CAISLDSNQPQHF
.,TRBV6-2/TRBV6-3,.,TRBJ1-3,TGTGCCAGCAGCCGTGACACGTCGAGCTCTGGAAACACCATATATTTT,CASSRDTSSSGNTIYF
.,TRBV7-9,.,TRBJ2-1,.,CASSFGEGAVLF
.,TRBV24-1,.,TRBJ2-2,TGTGCCACCAGTGGCGGGGCAGGGGGTGGCACCGGGGAGCTGTTTTTT,CATSGGAGGGTGELFF
.,TRBV6-4,TRBD2,TRBJ2-3,TGTGCCAGCAGTGTCGACTACGCCCCAGGACTAGCGGGTGTCACAGATACGCAGTATTTT,CASSVDYAPGLAGVTDTQYF
.,TRBV5-6,.,TRBJ2-7,TGTGCCAGCAGCTTGGCCGACACCTACGAGCAGTACTTC,CASSLADTYEQYF
.,TRBV19,.,TRBJ1-3,TGTGCCAGTAGTGCCATCTCCGGAGGAGGAAACACCATATATTTT,CASSAISGGGNTIYF
.,TRBV11-2,TRBD2,TRBJ2-1,TGTGCCAGCAGCTCAGGGACTAGCGGGGGGGTCCCTTACAATGAGCAGTTCTTC,CASSSGTSGGVPYNEQFF
.,TRBV27,.,TRBJ1-1,TGTGCCAGCAGTTTATGGGGATCCCAGGGTGTGACTGAAGCTTTCTTT,CASSLWGSQGVTEAFF
.,TRBV7-9,.,TRBJ2-7,TGTGCCAGCAGCCCGGACAGAAGCTCCTACGAGCAGTACTTC,CASSPDRSSYEQYF
.,TRBV6-5,.,TRBJ1-1,TGTGCCAGCAGTTACGAGGGAGACACTGAAGCTTTCTTT,CASSYEGDTEAFF